Included here is one TCR beta chain sequence, with context. Its antigen is still unknown. TCRdb ran MiXCR on the 5' RACE reads and lists one entry per CDR3 protein. The profile shows approximately 230,000 distinct CDR3 sequences, roughly 13% of them singletons. The data belong to a study of identical twins. Study-level findings and limits: Within monozygotic twins, out-of-frame TCR alpha sharing was underestimated by the models. Within beta out-of-frame sequences, the excess sharing observed between twins was weaker. Whereas memory repertoires showed no such difference, abundant cord blood beta clonotypes carried fewer insertions.

CDR3 length: 13 residues. Deletions cut 5 bases from V and 12 bases from J, with 20 bases between. The V gene's germline CDR1 is SGHTA and CDR2 FQGNSA. This receptor was obtained from a woman aged 18 to 35 in good health. The V call is TRBV7-2, the J call TRBJ2-7; D not certain. Sequenced sample: memory (CD45RO+) T cells sorted from blood. The CDR3 is CASSPHEGQAAYF. The CDR3 DNA is TGTGCCAGCAGCCCGCATGAAGGGCAGGCCGCGTACTTC.